This T cell receptor beta chain was captured in a study of shared T cell receptors in the human thymus. As concerns this clone: Mismatch with germline at one junction end may stem from a read error. The same CDR3 can be traced to other DNA sequences in this sample.

Germline V gene data show CDR1 as KGHSH and CDR2 as LQKENI. The CDR3 sequence is 12 residues long. Some clones are missing from TCRdb's copy, which holds only in-frame ones; the method was immunoSEQ multiplex PCR. This repertoire shows 630,000 or so clones, over 75% found once; its top ten account for about 0.0094%. This sample also appeared in a second study, on human thymus T cells. That study reports: It was from resections taken during corrective heart surgery that the thymus tissue came. Highly overlapping thymic repertoires in unrelated individuals were reported by related research.

Sequencing was performed on thymocytes. This receptor was identified in a boy in the first two years of life with a congenital heart defect. V gene TRBV18 combines with J gene TRBJ2-7; TRBD1 is a possible D gene (6 bases). The DNA for the CDR3 is TGCGCCAGCTCACCTTTTGGGGGCGCAATAGGATTC. Translating gives CASSPFGGAIGF.